The clone carrying this T cell receptor (beta chain) has a handful of counts. The CDR3 is 16 residues long. Germline values: CDR1 SEHNR, CDR2 FQNEAQ (reference sequence). The ends lost 3 bases at V and 1 base at J; junction bases unmatched: 5. PCR used 60 Vbeta primers and 13 Jbeta primers. The assay was immunoSEQ multiplex PCR, and TCRdb's table has in-frame clones only and misses some. Of 100,000 to 150,000 clones listed, roughly 75% are singletons. This sample is part of a study of cytomegalovirus exposure and HLA in healthy donors. The gene calls are TRBV7-9 and TRBJ1-4; 7 nucleotides match TRBD1. Sequences were obtained from PBMCs. The source of this sequence is a woman aged 50 to 60 in good health and CMV-seronegative. The CDR3: CASSFGQAQTNEKLFF. In DNA, the CDR3 is TGTGCCAGCAGCTTCGGACAGGCGCAAACTAATGAAAAACTGTTTTTT.